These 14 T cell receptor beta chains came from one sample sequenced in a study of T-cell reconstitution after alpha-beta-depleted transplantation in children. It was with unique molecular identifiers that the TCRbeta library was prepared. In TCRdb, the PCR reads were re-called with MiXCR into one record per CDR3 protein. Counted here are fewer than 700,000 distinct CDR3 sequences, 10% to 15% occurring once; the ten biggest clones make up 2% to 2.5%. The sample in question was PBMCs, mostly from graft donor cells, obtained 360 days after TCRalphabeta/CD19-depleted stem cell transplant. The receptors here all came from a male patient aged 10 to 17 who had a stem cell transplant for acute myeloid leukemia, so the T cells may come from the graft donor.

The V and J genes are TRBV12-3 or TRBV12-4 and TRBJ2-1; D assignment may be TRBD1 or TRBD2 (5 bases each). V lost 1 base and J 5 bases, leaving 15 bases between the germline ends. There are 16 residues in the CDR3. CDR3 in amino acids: CASSLVRGVSHNEQFF. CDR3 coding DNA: TGTGCCAGCAGTTTAGTCCGGGGCGTGAGCCACAATGAGCAGTTCTTC.

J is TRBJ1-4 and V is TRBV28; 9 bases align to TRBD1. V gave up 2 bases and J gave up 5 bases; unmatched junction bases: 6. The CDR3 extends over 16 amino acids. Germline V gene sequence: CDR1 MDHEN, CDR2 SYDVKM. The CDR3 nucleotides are TGTGCCAGCAGTTTACACAGGGGGCTTGCCAATGAAAAACTGTTTTTT. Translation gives CASSLHRGLANEKLFF.

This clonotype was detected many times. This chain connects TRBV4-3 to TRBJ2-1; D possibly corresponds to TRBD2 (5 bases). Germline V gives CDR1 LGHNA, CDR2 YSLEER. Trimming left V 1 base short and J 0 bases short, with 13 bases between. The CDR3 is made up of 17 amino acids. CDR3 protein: CASSQVSGPLSYNEQFF. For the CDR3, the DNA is TGCGCCAGCAGCCAAGTCAGCGGCCCCCTCTCCTACAATGAGCAGTTCTTC.

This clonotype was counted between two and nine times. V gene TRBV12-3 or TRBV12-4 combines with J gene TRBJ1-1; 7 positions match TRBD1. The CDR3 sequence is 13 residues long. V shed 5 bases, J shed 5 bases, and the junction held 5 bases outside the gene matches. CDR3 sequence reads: CASSKTTGTEAFF. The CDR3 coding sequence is TGTGCCAGCAGTAAAACGACAGGGACTGAAGCTTTCTTT.

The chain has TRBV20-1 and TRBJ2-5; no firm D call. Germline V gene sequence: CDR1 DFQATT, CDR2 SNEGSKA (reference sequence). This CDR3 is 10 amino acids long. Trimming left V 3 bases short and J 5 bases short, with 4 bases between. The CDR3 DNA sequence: TGCAGTGCTAGTACTGAGACCCAGTACTTC. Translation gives CSASTETQYF.

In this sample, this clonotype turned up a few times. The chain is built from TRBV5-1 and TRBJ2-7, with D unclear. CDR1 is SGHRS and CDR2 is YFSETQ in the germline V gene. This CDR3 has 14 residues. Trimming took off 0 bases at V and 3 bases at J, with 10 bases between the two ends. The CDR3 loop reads CASSLEPSLYEQYF. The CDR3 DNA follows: TGCGCCAGCAGCTTGGAGCCCAGCCTCTACGAGCAGTACTTC.

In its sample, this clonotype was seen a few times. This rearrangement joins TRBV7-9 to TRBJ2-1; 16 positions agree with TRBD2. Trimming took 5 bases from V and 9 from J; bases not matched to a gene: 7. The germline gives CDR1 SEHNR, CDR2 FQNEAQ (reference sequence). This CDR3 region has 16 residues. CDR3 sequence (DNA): TGTGCCAGCAGCCAGGGACTAGCGGGAGGGCCGATTGAGCAGTTCTTC. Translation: CASSQGLAGGPIEQFF.

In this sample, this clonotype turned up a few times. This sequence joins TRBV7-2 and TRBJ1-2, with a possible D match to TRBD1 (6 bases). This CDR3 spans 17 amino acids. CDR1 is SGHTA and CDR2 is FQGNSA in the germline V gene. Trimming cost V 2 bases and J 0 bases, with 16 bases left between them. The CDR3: CASSLTRGALSNYGYTF. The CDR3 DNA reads TGTGCCAGCAGCTTAACGCGGGGGGCCCTTTCTAACTATGGCTACACCTTC.

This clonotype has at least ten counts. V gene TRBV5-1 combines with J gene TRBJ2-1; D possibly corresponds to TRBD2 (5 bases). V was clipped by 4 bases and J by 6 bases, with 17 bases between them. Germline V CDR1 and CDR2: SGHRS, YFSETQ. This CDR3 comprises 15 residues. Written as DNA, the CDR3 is TGCGCCAGCAGCCGAACTAGAACCGGTTTCAATGAGCAGTTCTTC. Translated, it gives CASSRTRTGFNEQFF.

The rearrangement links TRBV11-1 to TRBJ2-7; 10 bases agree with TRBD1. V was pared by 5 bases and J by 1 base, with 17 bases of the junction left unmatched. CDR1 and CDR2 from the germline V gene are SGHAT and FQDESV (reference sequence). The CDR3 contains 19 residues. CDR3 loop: CASSPRDRGTFSGSYEQYF. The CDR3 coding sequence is TGTGCCAGCAGCCCTCGGGACAGGGGCACCTTTAGCGGATCCTACGAGCAGTACTTC.

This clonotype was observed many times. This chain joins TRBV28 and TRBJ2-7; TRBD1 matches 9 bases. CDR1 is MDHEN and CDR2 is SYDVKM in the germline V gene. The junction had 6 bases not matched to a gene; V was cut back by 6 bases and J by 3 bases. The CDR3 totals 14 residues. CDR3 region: CASRIGTGFYEQYF. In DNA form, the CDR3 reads TGTGCCAGCAGGATCGGGACAGGGTTCTACGAGCAGTACTTC.

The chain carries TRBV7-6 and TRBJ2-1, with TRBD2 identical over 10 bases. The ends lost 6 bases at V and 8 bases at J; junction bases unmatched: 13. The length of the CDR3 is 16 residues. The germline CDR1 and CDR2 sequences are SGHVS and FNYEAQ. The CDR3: CASSTQGTSVWDEQFF. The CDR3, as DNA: TGTGCCAGCAGTACCCAAGGGACTAGCGTATGGGATGAGCAGTTCTTC.

The DNA for the CDR3 is TGTGCCAGCAGCCTGCGGACTATCTACAATGAGCAGTTCTTC. Translated: CASSLRTIYNEQFF. The chain links TRBV14 to TRBJ2-1; a weak D match, TRBD2 (6 bases). Per germline, CDR1 SGHDN and CDR2 FVKESK. This CDR3 has 14 amino acids. Trimming shortened V by 4 bases and J by 3 bases, and 10 bases separated the two germline ends.

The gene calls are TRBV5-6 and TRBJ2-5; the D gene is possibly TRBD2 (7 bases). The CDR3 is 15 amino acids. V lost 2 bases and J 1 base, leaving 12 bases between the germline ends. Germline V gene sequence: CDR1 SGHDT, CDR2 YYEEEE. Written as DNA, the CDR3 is TGTGCCAGCAGCTTTAGGGGGGGAACCCAAGAGACCCAGTACTTC. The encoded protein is CASSFRGGTQETQYF.